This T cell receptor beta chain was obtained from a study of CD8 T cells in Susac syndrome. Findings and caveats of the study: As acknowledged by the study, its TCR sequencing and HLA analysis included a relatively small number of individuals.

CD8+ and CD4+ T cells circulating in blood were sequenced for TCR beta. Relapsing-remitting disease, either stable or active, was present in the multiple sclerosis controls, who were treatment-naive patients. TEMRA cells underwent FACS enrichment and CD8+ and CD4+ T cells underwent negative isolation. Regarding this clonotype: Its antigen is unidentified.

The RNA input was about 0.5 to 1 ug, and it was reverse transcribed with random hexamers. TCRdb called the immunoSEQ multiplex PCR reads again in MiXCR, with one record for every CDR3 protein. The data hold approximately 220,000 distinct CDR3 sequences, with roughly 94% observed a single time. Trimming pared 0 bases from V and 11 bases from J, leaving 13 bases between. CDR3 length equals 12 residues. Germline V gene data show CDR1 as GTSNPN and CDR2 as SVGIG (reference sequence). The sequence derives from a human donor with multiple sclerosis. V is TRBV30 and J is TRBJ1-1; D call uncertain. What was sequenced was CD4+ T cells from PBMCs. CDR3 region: CAWSVGPLAAFF. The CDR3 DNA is TGTGCCTGGAGTGTCGGCCCTCTCGCCGCTTTCTTT.